This T cell receptor beta chain emerged from a study of T cell responses to AZD1222 COVID-19 vaccine. Study-wide results and caveats: Clonal diversity may have been underestimated in mostly white British donors. CD4 TCRs linked to vaccination spanned spike, dominating at 160-218 and 743-854. Only a handful of AZD1222 recipients, roughly 6 in all, had baseline seropositivity.

In regard to this clone: The antigen remains unidentified.

Produced via immunoSEQ multiplex PCR; TCRdb's table is partial and in-frame only. Here the sample spans 65,000 to 80,000 clones, around 90% being singletons. The clonotype was recovered from an adult in good health. The sample consisted of peripheral blood, taken on day 0 of AZD1222 vaccination.

The CDR3: CASSEGRGNEQFF. The DNA of the CDR3 is TGCGCCAGCAGTGAGGGCCGGGGCAATGAGCAGTTCTTC. The rearrangement joins TRBV10-1 to TRBJ2-1, with TRBD2 as a possible D gene (5 bases). With 2 bases removed from V and 6 bases from J, the gap between germline ends came to 8 bases. The CDR3 is made up of 13 amino acids. Germline V lookup: CDR1 WNHNN, CDR2 SYGVQD (reference sequence).